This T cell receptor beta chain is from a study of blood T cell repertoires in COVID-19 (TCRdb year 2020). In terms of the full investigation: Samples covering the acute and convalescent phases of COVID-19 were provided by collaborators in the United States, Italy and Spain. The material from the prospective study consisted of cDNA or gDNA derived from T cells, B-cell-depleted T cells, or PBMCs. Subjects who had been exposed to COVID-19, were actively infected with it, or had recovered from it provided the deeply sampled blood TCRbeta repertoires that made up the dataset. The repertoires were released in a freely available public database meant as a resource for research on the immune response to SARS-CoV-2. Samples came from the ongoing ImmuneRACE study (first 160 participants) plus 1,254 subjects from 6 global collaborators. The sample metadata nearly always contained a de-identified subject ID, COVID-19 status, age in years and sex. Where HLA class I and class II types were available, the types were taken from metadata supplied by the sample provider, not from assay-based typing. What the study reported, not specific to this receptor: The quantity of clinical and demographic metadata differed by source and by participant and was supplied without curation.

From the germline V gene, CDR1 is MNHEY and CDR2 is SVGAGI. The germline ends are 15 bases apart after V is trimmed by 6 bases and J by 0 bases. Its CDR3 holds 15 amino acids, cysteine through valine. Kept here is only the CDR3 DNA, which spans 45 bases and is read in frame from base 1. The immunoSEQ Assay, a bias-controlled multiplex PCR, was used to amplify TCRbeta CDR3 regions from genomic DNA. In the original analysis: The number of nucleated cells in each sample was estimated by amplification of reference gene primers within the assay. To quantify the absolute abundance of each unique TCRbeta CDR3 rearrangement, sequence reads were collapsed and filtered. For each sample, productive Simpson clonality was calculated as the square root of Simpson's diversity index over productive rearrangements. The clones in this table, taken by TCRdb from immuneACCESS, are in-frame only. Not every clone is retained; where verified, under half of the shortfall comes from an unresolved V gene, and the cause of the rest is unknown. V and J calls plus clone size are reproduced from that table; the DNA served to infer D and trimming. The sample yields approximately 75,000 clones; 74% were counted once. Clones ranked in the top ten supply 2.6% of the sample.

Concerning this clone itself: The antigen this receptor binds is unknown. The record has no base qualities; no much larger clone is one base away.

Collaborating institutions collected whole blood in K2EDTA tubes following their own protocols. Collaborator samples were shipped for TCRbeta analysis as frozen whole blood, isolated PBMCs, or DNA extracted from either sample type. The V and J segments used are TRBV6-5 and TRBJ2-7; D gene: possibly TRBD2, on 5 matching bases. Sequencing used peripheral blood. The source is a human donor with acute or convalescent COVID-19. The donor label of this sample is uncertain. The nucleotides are TGTGCCAGCAGCCACGGGGTCCCAGGCTCCTACGAGCAGTACGTC. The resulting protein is CASSHGVPGSYEQYV.